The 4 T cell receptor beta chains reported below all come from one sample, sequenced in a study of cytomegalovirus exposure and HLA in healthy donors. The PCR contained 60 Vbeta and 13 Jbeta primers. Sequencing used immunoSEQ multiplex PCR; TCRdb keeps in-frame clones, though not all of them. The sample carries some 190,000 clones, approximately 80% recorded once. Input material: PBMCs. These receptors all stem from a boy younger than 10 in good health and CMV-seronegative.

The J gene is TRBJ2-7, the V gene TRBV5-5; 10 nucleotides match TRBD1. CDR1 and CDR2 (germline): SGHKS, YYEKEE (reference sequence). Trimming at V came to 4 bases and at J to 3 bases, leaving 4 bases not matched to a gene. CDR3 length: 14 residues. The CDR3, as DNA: TGTGCCAGCAGCCTTGGACAGGGGGACTACGAGCAGTACGTC. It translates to CASSLGQGDYEQYV.

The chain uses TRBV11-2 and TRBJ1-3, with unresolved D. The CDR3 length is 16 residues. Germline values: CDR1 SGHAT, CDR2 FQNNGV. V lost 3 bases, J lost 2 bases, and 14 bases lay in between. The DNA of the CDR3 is TGTGCCAGCAGCTTCGTCCTGGCGGAGACTGGAAACACCATATATTTT. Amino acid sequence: CASSFVLAETGNTIYF.

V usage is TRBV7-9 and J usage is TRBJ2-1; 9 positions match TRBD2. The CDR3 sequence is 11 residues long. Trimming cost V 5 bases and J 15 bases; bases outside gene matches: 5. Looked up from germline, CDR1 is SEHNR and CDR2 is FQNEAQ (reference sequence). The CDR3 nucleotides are TGTGCCAGCAGCATTAGCGGGAGTTTGTTCTTC. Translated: CASSISGSLFF.

The CDR3 loop reads CASSSAGGISGNTIYF. The DNA for the CDR3 is TGTGCCAGCAGCTCGGCGGGGGGGATCTCTGGAAACACCATATATTTT. This chain uses TRBV5-4 with TRBJ1-3; weak D call: TRBD1 (5 bases). The CDR3 is 16 residues long. In germline, CDR1 is SGHNT, CDR2 YYREEE (reference sequence). V lost 3 bases and J lost 0, with 13 bases in between.